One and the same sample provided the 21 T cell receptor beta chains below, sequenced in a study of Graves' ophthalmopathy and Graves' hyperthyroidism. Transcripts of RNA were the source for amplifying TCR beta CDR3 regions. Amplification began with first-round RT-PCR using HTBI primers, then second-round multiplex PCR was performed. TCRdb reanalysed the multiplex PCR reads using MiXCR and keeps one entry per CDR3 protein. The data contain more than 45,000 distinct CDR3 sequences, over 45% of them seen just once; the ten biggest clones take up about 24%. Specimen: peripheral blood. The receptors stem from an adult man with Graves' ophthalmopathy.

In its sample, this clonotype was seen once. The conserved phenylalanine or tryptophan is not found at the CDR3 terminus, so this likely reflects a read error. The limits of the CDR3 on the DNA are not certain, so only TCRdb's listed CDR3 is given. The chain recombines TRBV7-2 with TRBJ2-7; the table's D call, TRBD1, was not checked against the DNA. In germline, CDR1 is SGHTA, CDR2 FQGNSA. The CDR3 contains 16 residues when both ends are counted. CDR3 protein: CASSPGGARRSHEQCL.

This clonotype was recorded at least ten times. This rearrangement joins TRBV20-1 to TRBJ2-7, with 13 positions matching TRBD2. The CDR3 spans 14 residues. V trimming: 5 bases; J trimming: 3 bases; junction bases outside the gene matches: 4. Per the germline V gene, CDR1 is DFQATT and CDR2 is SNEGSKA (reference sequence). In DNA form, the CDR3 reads TGCAGTGCTGGACGGACTAGCGGGAGCTACGAGCAGTACTTC. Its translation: CSAGRTSGSYEQYF.

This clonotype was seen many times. The CDR3 reads CASSLQGRYEQFF. The CDR3 nucleotides read TGTGCCAGCAGCCTTCAGGGAAGGTATGAGCAGTTCTTC. The chain employs TRBV13 and TRBJ2-1, with D tentatively TRBD1 (5 bases). Germline CDR1 reads PRHDT; CDR2 reads FYEKMQ (reference sequence). CDR3 length equals 13 residues. V shed 5 bases and J shed 8 bases, with 13 bases lying between them. The full variable domain, rest sourced from reference TRBV13 and TRBJ2-1, is AAGVIQSPRHLIKEKRETATLKCYPIPRHDTVYWYQQGPGQDPQFLISFYEKMQSDKGSIPDRFSAQQFSDYHSELNMSSLELGDSALYFCASSLQGRYEQFFGPGTRLTVL.

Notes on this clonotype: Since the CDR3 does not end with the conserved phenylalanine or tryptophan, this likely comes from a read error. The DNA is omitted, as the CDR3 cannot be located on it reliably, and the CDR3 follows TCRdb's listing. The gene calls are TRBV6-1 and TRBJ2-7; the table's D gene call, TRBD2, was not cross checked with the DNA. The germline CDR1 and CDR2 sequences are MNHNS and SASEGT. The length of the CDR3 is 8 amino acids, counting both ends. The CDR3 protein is CASSSGAS.

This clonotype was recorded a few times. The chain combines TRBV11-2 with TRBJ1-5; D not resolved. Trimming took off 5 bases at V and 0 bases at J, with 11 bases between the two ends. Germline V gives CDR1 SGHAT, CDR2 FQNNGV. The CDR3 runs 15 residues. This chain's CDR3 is CASSDTTHSNQPQHF. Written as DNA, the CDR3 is TGTGCCAGCAGCGATACGACACATAGCAATCAGCCCCAGCATTTT.

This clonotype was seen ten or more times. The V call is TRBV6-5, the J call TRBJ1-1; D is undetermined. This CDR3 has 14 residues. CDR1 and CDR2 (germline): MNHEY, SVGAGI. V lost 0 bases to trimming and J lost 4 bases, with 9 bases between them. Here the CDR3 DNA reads TGTGCCAGCAGTTACTCGAAAGGGCCCACTGAAGCTTTCTTT. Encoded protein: CASSYSKGPTEAFF.

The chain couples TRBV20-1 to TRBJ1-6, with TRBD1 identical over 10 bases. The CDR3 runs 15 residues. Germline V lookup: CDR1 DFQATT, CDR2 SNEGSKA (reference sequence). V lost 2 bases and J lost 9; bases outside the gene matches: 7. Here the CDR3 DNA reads TGCAGTGCTAGACCAGAGACAGGGGGCGGTTCACCCCTCCACTTT. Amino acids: CSARPETGGGSPLHF.

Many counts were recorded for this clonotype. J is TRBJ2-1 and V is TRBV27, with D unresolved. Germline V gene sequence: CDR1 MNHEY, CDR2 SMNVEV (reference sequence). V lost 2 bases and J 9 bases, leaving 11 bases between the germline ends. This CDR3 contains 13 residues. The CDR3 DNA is TGTGCCAGCAGTTTAAGTCCTGGTGGTGAGCAGTTCTTC. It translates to CASSLSPGGEQFF.

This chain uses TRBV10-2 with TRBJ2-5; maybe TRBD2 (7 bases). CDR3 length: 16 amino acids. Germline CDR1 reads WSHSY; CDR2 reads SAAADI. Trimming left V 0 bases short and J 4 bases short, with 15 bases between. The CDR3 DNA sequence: TGCGCCAGCAGTGAGTCGACTTGGGGGGGGCTAGAGACCCAGTACTTC. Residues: CASSESTWGGLETQYF.

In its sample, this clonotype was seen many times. CDR3 loop: CASSSGLAGKTQYF. CDR3 bases: TGTGCCAGTAGTTCGGGGCTAGCAGGGAAGACCCAGTACTTC. The genes are TRBV19 and TRBJ2-5; D may be TRBD1 or TRBD2 (5 bases each). Trimming took 5 bases from V and 6 from J, leaving 16 bases between them. Germline V CDR1 and CDR2: LNHDA, SQIVND (reference sequence). The CDR3 is 14 residues long.

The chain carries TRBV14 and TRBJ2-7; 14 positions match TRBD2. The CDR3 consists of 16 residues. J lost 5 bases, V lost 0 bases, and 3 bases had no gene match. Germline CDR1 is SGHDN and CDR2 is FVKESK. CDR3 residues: CASSQEGLAGDHEQYF. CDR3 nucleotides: TGTGCCAGCAGCCAAGAGGGACTAGCGGGAGACCACGAGCAGTACTTC.

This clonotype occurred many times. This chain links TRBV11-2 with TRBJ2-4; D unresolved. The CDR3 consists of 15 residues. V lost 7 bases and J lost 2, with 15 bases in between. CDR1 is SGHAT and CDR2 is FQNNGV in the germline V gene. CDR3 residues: CASNRRGEPKNIQYF. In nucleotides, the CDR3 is TGTGCCAGCAATAGGAGAGGAGAGCCCAAAAACATTCAGTACTTC. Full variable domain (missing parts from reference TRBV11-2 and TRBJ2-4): EAGVAQSPRYKIIEKRQSVAFWCNPISGHATLYWYQQILGQGPKLLIQFQNNGVVDDSQLPKDRFSAERLKGVDSTLKIQPAKLEDSAVYLCASNRRGEPKNIQYFGAGTRLSVL.

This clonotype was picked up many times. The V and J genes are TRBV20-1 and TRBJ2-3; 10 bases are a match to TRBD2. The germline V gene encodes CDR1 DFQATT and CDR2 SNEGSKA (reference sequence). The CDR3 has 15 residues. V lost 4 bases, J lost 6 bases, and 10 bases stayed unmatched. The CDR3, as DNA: TGCAGTGCTAAAATAGCGGGAGGCCGAGGGGATACGCAGTATTTT. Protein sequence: CSAKIAGGRGDTQYF.

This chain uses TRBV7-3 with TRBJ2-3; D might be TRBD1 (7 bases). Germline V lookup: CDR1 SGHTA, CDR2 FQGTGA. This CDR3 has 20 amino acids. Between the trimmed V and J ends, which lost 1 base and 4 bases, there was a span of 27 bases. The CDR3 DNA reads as TGTGCCAGCAGCTTAATTGGCAGGGGGGTGGGTGGTTCTTCCGCAGATACGCAGTATTTT. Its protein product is CASSLIGRGVGGSSADTQYF.

This CDR3 is CASSTGTAGEQYF. The CDR3 nucleotides are TGTGCCAGCAGTACGGGGACAGCGGGAGAGCAGTACTTC. The chain joins TRBV28 to TRBJ2-7; possibly TRBD1 or TRBD2 for D (7 bases each). V was cut by 5 bases and J by 7 bases, with 15 bases left in between. From germline, CDR1 is MDHEN and CDR2 SYDVKM. The length of the CDR3 is 13 residues.

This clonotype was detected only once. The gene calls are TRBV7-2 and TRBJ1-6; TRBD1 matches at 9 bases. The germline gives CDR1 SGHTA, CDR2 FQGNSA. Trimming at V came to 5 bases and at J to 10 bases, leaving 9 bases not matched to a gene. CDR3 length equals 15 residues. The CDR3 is CASSLRGDRESPLHF. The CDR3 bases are TGTGCCAGCAGCCTCCGGGGGGACAGGGAATCACCCCTCCACTTT.

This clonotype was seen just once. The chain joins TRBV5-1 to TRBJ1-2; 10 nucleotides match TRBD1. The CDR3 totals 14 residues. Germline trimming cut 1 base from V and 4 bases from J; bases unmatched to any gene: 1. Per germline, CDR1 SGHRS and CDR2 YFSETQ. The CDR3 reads CASSLRTGGYGYTF. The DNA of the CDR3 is TGCGCCAGCAGCTTGCGGACAGGGGGCTATGGCTACACCTTC.

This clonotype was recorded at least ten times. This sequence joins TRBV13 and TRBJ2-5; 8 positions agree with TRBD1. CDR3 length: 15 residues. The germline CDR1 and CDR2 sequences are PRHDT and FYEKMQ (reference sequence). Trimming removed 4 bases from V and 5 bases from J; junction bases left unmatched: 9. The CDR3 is CASSSRDRITETQYF. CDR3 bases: TGTGCCAGCAGCTCGCGGGACAGGATTACGGAGACCCAGTACTTC.

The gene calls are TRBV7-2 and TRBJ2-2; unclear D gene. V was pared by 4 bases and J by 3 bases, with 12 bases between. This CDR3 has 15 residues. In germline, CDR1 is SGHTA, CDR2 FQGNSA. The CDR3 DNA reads TGTGCCAGCAGCTCATCCTCACGCTACACCGGGGAGCTGTTTTTT. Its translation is CASSSSSRYTGELFF.

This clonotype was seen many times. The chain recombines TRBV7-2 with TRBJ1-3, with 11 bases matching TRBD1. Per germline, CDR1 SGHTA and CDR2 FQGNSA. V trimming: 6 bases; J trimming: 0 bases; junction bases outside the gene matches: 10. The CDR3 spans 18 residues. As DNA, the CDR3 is TGTGCCAGCAGGCCCGGGACAGGGGGATCGAGCTCTGGAAACACCATATATTTT. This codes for CASRPGTGGSSSGNTIYF.

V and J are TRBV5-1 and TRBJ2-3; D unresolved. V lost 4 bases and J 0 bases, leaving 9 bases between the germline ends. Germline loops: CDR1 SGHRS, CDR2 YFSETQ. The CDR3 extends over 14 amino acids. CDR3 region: CASSQTTSTDTQYF. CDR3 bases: TGCGCCAGCAGCCAGACGACGAGCACAGATACGCAGTATTTT.